This T cell receptor beta chain was captured by sequencing in a study of blood T cell repertoires in COVID-19. On the study more broadly: Collection of acute and convalescent COVID-19 samples took place in the United States, Italy and Spain. PBMCs, B-cell-depleted T cells, or T cells provided the cDNA or gDNA that made up the material.

In the source study's methods: Using reference gene primer amplification, nucleated cell counts were estimated. TCRdb's table, derived via immunoSEQ multiplex PCR, lists solely in-frame clones and lacks some. Clone size and V and J calls were adopted from that table, with D and trimming inferred from the DNA. In the table there are just over 50,000 clones, just over 85% of which are singletons. The CDR3 totals 16 residues. V lost 0 bases to trimming and J lost 6 bases; unmatched junction nucleotides: 2. CDR1 and CDR2 from the germline V gene are SGHRS and YFSETQ. The chain is built from TRBV5-1 and TRBJ1-6, with 11 bases that match TRBD1. The receptor's source is a man older than 75 with active COVID-19. The sample was peripheral blood. CDR3: CASSLEGQGANSPLHF. In nucleotides, the CDR3 is TGCGCCAGCAGCTTGGAAGGACAGGGGGCTAATTCACCCCTCCACTTT.